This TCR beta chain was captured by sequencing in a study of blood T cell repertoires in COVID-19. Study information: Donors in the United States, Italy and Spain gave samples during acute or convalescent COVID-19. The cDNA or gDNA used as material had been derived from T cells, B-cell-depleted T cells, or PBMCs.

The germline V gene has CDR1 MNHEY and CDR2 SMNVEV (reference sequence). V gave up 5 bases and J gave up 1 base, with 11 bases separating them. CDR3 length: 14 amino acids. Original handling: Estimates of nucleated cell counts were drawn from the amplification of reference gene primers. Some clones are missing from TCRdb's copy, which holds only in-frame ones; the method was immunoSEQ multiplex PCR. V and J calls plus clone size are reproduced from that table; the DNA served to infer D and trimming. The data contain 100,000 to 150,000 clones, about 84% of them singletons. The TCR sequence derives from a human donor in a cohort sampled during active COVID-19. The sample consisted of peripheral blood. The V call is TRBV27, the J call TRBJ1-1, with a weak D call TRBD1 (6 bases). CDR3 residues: CASSRNRENTEAFF. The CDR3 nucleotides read TGTGCCAGCAGTCGGAACAGGGAGAACACTGAAGCTTTCTTT.